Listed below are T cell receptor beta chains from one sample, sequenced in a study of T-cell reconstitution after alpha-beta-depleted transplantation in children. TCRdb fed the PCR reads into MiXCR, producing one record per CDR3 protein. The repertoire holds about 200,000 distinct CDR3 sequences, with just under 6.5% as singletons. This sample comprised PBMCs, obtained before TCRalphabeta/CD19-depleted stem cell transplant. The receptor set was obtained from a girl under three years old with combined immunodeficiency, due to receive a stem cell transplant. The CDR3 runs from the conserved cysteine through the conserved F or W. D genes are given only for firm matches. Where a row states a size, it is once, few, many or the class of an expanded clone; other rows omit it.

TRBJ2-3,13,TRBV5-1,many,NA,CASSWTESDTQYF,TGCGCCAGCAGCTGGACGGAGTCAGATACGCAGTATTTT
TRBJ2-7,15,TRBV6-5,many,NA,CASSYSSSVQYEQYF,TGTGCCAGCAGTTACTCGAGCTCCGTTCAATACGAGCAGTACTTC
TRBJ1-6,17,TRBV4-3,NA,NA,CASSQEAGTSYNSPLHF,TGCGCCAGCAGCCAAGAGGCTGGGACCTCCTATAATTCACCCCTCCACTTT
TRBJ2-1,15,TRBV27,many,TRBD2,CASSFGGASYNEQFF,TGTGCCAGCAGTTTCGGGGGGGCCTCCTACAATGAGCAGTTCTTC
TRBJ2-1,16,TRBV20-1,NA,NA,CSARDRRDLYRSEQFF,TGCAGTGCTAGAGATCGGCGGGACCTCTATCGTAGTGAGCAGTTCTTC
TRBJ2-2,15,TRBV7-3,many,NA,CASSLGNRNTGELFF,TGTGCCAGCAGCTTAGGAAACCGAAACACCGGGGAGCTGTTTTTT
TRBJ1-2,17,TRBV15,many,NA,CATSRDDITTANYGYTF,TGTGCCACCAGCAGAGATGACATCACCACAGCTAACTATGGCTACACCTTC
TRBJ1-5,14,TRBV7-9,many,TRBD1,CASSSGQGNQPQHF,TGTGCCAGCAGCTCCGGACAGGGAAATCAGCCCCAGCATTTT
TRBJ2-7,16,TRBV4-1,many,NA,CASSQELQGGSYEQYF,TGCGCCAGCAGCCAAGAGCTTCAGGGTGGTTCCTACGAGCAGTACTTC
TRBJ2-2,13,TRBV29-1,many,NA,CSVLTDPTGELFF,TGCAGCGTCCTGACAGACCCCACCGGGGAGCTGTTTTTT